Sequencing of this TCR beta chain was carried out in a study of T cells after posttransplantation cyclophosphamide. Findings of the study overall: Blood and skin or GI T cell repertoires showed limited TRB overlap. Recipient CMV seropositivity and CMV reactivation strongly tracked TRB clonality.

Germline V lookup: CDR1 SGHVS, CDR2 FQNEAQ. The CDR3 is made up of 14 amino acids. The protocol was immunoSEQ multiplex PCR, while the TCRdb copy is restricted to in-frame clones and leaves out a portion. This table holds around 15,000 clones, 80% to 90% found once. Sampled 1 year posttransplant, controls received myeloablative marrow transplants, methotrexate and a calcineurin inhibitor. A remark on this clone: Its cognate antigen is unknown. The germline gene is not matched at one end of the junction; a read error may be the cause. Other DNA variants within this sample encode the same CDR3.

The chain couples TRBV7-8 to TRBJ1-1, with 8 bases aligning to TRBD1. Sequenced here: PBMCs, sampled 441 days after allogeneic stem cell transplant with calcineurin inhibitor and methotrexate. This clonotype was sampled from a male patient between 25 and 40 years old who received an allogeneic stem cell transplant from an unrelated donor, was CMV-positive, and had acute and chronic GVHD. The graft donor may account for some of the T cells. CDR3 in amino acids: CASSLTGDVVEAFF. In DNA form, the CDR3 reads TGTGCCAGCAGCTTGACAGGGGATGTTGTTGAAGCCTTCTTT.